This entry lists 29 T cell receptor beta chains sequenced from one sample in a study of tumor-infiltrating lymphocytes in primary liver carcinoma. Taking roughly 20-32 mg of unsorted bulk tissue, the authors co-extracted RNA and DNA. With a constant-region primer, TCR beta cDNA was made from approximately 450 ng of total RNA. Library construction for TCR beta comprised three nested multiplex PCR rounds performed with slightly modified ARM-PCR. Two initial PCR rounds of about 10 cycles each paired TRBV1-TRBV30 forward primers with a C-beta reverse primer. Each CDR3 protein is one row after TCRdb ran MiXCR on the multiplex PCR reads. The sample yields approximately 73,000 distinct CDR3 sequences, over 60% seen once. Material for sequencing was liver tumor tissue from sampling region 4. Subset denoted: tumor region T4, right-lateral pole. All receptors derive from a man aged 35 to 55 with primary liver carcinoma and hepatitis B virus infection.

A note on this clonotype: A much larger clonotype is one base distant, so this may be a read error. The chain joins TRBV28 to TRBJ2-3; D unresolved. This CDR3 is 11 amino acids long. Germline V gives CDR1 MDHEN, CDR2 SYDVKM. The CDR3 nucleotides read TGTGCCAACAGTTTAACAGATACGCAGTATTTT. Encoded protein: CANSLTDTQYF.

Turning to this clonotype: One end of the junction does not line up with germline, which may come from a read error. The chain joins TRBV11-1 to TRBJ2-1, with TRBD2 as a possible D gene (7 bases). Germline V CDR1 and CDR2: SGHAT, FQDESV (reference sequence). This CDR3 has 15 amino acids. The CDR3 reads CDSSPRGGSYNERFF. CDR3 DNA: TGTGACAGTAGCCCTAGGGGGGGTTCGTACAATGAGCGGTTCTTC.

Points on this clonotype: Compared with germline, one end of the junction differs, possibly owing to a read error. This chain's CDR3 is CSVRDREDTQYF. Here the CDR3 DNA reads TGCAGCGTGCGGGACAGAGAAGATACCCAGTACTTC. The gene calls are TRBV29-1 and TRBJ2-5; D perhaps matches TRBD1 (7 bases). CDR1 SQVTM and CDR2 ANQGSEA come from the germline V gene. The CDR3 spans 12 residues.

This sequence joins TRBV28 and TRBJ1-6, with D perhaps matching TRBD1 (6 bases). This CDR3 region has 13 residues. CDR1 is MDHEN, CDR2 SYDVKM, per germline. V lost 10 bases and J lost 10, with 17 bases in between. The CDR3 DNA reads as TGTGCCAACAATTTCAGGGGAGGATCACCCCTCCACTTT. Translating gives CANNFRGGSPLHF.

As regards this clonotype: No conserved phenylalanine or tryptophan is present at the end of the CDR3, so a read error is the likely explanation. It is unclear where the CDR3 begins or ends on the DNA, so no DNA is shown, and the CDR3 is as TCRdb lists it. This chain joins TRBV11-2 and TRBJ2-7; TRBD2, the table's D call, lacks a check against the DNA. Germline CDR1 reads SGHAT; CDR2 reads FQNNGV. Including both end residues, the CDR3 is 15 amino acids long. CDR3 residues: CASSQYSGGAYEQYC.

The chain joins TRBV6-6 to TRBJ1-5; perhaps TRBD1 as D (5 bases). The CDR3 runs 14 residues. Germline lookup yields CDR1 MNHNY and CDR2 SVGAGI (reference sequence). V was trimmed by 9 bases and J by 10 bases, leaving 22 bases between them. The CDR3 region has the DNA TGTGCCAGGAGCTCCTCGGGGGGGGGTCAACCCCAGCATTTT. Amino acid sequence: CARSSSGGGQPQHF.

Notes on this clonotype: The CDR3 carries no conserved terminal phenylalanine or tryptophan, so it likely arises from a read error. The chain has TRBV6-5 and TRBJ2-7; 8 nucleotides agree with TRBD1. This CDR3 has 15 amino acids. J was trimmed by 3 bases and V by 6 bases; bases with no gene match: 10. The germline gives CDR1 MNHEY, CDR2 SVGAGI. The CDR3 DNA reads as TGTGCCAGCAGGCCCTCACGGGACAGGCACTACGAGCAGTACTTA. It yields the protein CASRPSRDRHYEQYL.

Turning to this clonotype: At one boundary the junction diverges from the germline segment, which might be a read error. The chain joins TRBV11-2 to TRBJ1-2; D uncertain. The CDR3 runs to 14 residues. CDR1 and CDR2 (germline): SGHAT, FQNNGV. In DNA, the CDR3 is TGTGGCAGCAGTTTAGGTCGGCAGAGCTATGGCTACACCTTT. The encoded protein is CGSSLGRQSYGYTF. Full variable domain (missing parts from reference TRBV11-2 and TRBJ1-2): EAGVAQSPRYKIIEKRQSVAFWCNPISGHATLYWYQQILGQGPKLLIQFQNNGVVDDSQLPKDRFSAERLKGVDSTLKIQPAKLEDSAVYLCGSSLGRQSYGYTFGSGTRLTVV.

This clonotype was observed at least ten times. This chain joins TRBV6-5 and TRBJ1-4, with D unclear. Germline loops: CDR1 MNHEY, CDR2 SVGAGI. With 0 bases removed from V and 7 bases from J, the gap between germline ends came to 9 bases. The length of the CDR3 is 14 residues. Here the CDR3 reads CASSYSGLPEKLFF. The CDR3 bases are TGTGCCAGCAGTTACTCTGGTTTACCTGAAAAACTGTTTTTT.

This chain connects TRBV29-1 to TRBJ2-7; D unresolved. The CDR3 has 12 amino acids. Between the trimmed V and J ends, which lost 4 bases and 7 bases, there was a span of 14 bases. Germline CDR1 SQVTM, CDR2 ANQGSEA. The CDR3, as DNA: TGCAGCGTTGTACAGTCCAAATATGAGCAGTACTTC. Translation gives CSVVQSKYEQYF.

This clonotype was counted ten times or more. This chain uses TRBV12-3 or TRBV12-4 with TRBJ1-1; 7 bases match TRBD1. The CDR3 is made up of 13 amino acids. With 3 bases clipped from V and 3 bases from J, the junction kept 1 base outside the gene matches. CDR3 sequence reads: CASSFQGDTEAFF. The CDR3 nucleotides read TGTGCCAGCAGTTTTCAGGGGGACACTGAAGCTTTCTTT.

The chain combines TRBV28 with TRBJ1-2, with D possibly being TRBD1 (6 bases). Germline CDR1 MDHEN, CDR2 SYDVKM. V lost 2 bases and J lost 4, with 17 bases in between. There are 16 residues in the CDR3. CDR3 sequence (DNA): TGTGCCAGCAGTTTAAAGAGGACAGTCCTACCCTATGGCTACACCTTC. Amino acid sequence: CASSLKRTVLPYGYTF.

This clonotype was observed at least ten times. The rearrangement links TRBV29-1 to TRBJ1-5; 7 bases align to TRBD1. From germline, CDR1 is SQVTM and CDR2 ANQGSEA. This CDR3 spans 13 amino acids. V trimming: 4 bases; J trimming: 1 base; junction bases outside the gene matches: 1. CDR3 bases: TGCAGCGTTGCAGGGGGAAGCAATCAGCCCCAGCATTTT. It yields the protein CSVAGGSNQPQHF.

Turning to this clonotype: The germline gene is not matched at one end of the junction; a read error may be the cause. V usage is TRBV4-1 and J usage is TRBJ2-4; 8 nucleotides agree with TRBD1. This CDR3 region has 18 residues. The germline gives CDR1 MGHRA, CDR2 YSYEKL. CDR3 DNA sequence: TGCGCTAGCAGCCAAGATTCCCCAGGGGGCCATGTCAAAAACATTCAGTACTTC. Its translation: CASSQDSPGGHVKNIQYF.

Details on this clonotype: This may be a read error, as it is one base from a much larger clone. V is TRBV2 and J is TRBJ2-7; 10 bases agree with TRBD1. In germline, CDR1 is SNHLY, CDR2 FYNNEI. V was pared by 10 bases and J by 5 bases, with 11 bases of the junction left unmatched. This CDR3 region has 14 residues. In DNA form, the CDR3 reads TGTGCCACCAAAGCCGGGACAGGGGCCAACGAGCAGTACTTC. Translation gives CATKAGTGANEQYF.

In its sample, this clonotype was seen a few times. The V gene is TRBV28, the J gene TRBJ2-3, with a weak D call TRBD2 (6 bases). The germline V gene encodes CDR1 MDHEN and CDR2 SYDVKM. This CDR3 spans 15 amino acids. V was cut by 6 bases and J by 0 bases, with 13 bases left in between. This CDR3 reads CASSRSGFSTDTQYF. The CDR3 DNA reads TGTGCCAGCAGCCGTAGCGGATTTAGCACAGATACGCAGTATTTT.

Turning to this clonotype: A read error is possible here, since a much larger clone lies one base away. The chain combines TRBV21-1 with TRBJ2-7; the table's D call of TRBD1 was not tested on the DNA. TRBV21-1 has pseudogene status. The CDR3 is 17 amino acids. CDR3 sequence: CASQLRPFRDRGYEQYF. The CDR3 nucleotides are TGTGCCAGCCAACTTCGACCATTCCGGGACAGGGGCTACGAGCAGTACTTC.

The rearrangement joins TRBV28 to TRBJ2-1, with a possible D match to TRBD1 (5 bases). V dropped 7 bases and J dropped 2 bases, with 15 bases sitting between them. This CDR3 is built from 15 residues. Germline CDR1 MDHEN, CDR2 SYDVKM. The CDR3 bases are TGTGCCAGCACAGGGCGGAATACCCCCTACAATGAGCAGTTCTTC. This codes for CASTGRNTPYNEQFF.

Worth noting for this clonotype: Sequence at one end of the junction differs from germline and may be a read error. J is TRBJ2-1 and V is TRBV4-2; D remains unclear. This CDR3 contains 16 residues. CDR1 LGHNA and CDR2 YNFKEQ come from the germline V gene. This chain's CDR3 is CASSQDPAGVEDEQFF. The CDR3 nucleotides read TGTGCTAGCAGCCAAGACCCCGCTGGTGTTGAGGATGAGCAGTTCTTC.

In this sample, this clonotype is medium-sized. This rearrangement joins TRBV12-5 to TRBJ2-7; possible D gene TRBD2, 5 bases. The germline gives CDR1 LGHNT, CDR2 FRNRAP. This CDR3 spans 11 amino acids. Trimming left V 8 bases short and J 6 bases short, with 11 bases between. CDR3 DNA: TGTGCTAGTCCCCCGGGGTCCGAGCAGTACTTC. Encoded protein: CASPPGSEQYF.

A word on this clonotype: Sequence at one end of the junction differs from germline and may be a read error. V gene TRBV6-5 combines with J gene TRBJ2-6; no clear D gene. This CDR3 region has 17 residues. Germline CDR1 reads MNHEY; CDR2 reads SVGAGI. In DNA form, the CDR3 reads TGCGCCAGCAGGTTAGGAAAGGGATCCTCTGGGACCAACGTCCTGACTTTC. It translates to CASRLGKGSSGTNVLTF.

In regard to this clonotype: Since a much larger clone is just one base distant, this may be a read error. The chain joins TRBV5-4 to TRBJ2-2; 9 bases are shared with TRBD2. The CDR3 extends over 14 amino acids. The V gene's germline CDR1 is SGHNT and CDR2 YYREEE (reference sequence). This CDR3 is CASGLTSGTGELFF. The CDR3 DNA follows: TGTGCCAGCGGCTTAACTAGCGGGACCGGGGAGCTGTTTTTT.

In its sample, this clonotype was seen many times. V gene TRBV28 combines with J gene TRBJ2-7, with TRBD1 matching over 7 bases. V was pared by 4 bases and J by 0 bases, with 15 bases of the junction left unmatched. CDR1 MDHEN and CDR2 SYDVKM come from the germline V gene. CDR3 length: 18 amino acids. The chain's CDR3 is CASSSRDSKDWSSYEQYF. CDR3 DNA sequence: TGTGCCAGCAGTTCCCGGGACAGTAAAGACTGGAGCTCCTACGAGCAGTACTTC.

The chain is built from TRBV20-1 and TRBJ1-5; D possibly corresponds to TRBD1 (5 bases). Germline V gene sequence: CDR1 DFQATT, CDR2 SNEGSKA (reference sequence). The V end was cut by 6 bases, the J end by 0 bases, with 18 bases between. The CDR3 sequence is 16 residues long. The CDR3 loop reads CSAGRGTLFSNQPQHF. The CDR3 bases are TGCAGTGCCGGGCGGGGGACCCTCTTTAGCAATCAGCCCCAGCATTTT.

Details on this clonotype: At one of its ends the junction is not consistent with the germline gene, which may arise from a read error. The CDR3 region has the DNA TGCTCCAGCAGCCGACCCGGGACTAGCGGTGACAATGAACAGTTCTTC. Its protein is CSSSRPGTSGDNEQFF. This chain connects TRBV4-1 to TRBJ2-1, with 11 bases identical to TRBD2. CDR1 and CDR2 (germline): MGHRA, YSYEKL. CDR3 length: 16 amino acids.

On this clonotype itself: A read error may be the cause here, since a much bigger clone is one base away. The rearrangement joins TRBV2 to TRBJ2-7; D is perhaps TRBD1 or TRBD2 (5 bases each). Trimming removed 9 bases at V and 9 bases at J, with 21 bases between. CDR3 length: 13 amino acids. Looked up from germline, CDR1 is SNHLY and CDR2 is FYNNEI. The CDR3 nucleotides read TGTGCCAGGTCCCAGGGAGAAGGACTCGGGCAGTACTTC. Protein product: CARSQGEGLGQYF.

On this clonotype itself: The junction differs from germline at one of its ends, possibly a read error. The CDR3 is CASSMGLTGEVDNERFF. The CDR3, as DNA: TGTGCCAGCAGCATGGGACTAACGGGAGAGGTTGACAATGAGCGGTTCTTC. This chain joins TRBV11-1 and TRBJ2-1, with 7 bases that match TRBD2. The CDR3 totals 17 residues. Germline V gene data show CDR1 as SGHAT and CDR2 as FQDESV (reference sequence).

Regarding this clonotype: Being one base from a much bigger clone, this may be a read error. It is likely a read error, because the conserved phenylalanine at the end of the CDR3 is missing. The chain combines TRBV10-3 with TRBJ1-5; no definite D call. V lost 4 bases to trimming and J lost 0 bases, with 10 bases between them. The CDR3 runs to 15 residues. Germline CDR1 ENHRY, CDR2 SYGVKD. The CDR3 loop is CAISADSYSNQPQHL. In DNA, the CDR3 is TGTGCCATCAGTGCAGACTCATATAGCAATCAGCCCCAGCATCTT.

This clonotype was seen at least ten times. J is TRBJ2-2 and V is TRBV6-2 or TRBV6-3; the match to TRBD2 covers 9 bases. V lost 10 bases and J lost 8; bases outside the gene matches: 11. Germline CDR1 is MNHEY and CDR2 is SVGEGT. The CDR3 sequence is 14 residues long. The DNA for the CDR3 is TGTGCCACCACGACTAGCGGAGGGTCGGGGGAGCTGTTTTTT. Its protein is CATTTSGGSGELFF.